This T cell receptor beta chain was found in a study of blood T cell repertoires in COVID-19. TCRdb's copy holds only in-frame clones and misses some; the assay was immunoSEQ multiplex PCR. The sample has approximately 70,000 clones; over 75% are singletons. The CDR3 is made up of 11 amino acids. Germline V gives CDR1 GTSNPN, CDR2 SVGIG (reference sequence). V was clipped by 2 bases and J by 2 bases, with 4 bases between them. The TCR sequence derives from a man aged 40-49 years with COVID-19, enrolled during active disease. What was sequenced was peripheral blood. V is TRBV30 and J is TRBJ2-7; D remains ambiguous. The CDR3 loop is CAWSQAYEQYF. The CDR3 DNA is TGTGCCTGGAGTCAGGCCTACGAGCAGTACTTC. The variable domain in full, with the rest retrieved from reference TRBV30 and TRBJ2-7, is SQTIHQWPATLVQPVGSPLSLECTVEGTSNPNLYWYRQAAGRGLQLLFYSVGIGQISSEVPQNLSASRPQDRQFILSSKKLLLSDSGFYLCAWSQAYEQYFGPGTRLTVT.